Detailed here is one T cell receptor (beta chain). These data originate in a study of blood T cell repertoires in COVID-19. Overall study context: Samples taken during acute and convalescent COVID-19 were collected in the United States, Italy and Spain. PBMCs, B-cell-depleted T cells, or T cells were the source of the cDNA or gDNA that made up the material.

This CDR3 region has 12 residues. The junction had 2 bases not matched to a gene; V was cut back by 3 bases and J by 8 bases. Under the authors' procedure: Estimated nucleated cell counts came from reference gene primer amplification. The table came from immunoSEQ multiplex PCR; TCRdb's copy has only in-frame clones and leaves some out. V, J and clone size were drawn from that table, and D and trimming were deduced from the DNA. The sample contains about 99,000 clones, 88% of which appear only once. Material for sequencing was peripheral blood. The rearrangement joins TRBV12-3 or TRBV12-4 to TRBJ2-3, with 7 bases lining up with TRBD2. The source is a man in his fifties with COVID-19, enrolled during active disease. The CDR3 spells CASSLGGTTQYF. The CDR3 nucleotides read TGTGCCAGCAGTTTGGGGGGGACTACGCAGTATTTT.